The sequence of this T cell receptor beta chain was determined in a study of Ad26.COV2.S vaccination and SARS-CoV-2 variants. Study-wide findings and caveats: Relative to placebo recipients, vaccine recipients exhibited elevated spike-specific TCR breadth.

The CDR3 is 15 residues long. Germline CDR1 reads MNHEY; CDR2 reads SVGAGI. Worth noting for this clone: Its target is unknown. An end of the junction does not agree with germline; a read error may underlie this.

Method: immunoSEQ multiplex PCR; TCRdb's copy keeps in-frame clones and lacks some. The table shows more than 150,000 clones, with around 88% occurring only once. Material: peripheral blood, obtained after recovery from COVID-19. This TCR was recovered from a human donor who had recovered from COVID-19. The chain carries TRBV6-5 and TRBJ2-1; D possibly corresponds to TRBD2 (7 bases). Written as DNA, the CDR3 is TGTGCCAGCAGTTACCCGCCGAGCACGGGGGGCTGTTTGGTCTTC. Encoded protein: CASSYPPSTGGCLVF.